The table lists the clone carrying this T cell receptor (beta chain) with a few counts. Its antigen is currently unknown. Prepared TCR beta cDNA libraries contained unique molecular identifiers. Each batch of roughly 1 to 11 million T cells produced around 460,000 cDNA molecules. TCRdb ran MiXCR on the PCR reads and lists one entry per CDR3 protein. Of approximately 730,000 distinct CDR3 sequences in the sample, roughly 46% were seen once. The CDR3 runs to 14 residues. The V end was cut by 6 bases, the J end by 2 bases, with 14 bases between. In germline, CDR1 is MNHEY, CDR2 SMNVEV (reference sequence). This entry comes from a study of post-analysis software for immune sequencing data. At the level of the study: Clinical courses comprised relapsing-remitting, secondary progressive and progressive-relapsing multiple sclerosis.

General observations from the study: Significantly lower normalized Chao1 diversity was seen in multiple sclerosis patients than in controls. With TRBV5-6, TRBV5-1 and TRBV20-1 included, five TRBV segments were more frequent in patients than in controls. F measure clustering grouped samples strongly by preparation batch.

The origin of this receptor is a girl aged 5-17 years with multiple sclerosis. Input material: blood. The chain recombines TRBV27 with TRBJ2-7; a possible D gene is TRBD2 (6 bases). This CDR3 reads CASSLGPGAYEQYF. Written as DNA, the CDR3 is TGTGCCAGCAGCCTCGGCCCGGGGGCCTACGAGCAGTACTTC.